The sequence of this T cell receptor beta chain was determined in a study of HIV-infected patients and healthy controls. TCRdb independently ran MiXCR on the 5' RACE reads; one entry per CDR3 protein. Seen here are about 63,000 distinct CDR3 sequences, about 16% observed once, and the top ten hold around 5.9%. V lost 2 bases to trimming and J lost 2 bases, with 15 bases between them. Germline CDR1 is SGHTA and CDR2 is FQGNSA. CDR3 size: 16 residues. The receptor was derived from a human donor in good health. V gene TRBV7-2 combines with J gene TRBJ2-5; a weak D match, TRBD2 (5 bases). The specimen was CD4+ T cells from blood. For the CDR3, the DNA is TGTGCCAGCAGCTTAAGCGCTAGCCGAGCTCAAGAGACCCAGTACTTC. As protein: CASSLSASRAQETQYF.